This T cell receptor beta chain emerged from a study of blood T cell repertoires in COVID-19. Some clones are missing from TCRdb's copy, which holds only in-frame ones; the method was immunoSEQ multiplex PCR. Of about 360,000 clones listed, approximately 80% were seen once; the top ten hold more than 1%. The CDR3 runs 12 residues. V was cut by 3 bases and J by 8 bases, with 10 bases left in between. V is TRBV12-3 or TRBV12-4 and J is TRBJ1-2; D is uncertain. The specimen was peripheral blood. This clonotype was obtained from a human donor with acute or convalescent COVID-19. The donor label of this sample is uncertain. CDR3 sequence reads: CASSFRTNGYTF. DNA of the CDR3: TGTGCCAGCAGTTTTCGGACTAACGGCTACACCTTC.